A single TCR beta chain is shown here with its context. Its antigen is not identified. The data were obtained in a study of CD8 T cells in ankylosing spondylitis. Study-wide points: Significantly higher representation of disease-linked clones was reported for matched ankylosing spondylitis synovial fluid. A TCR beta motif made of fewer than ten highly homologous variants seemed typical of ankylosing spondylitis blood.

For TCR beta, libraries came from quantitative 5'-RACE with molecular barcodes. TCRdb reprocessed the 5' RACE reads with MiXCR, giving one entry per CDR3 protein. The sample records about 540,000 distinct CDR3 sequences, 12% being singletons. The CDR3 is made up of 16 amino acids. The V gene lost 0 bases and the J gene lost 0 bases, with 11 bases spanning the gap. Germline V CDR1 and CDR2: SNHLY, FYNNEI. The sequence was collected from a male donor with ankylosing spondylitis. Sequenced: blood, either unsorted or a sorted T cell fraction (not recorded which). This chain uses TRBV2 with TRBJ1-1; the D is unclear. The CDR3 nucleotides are TGTGCCAGCAGTGAAGCGGGCCCGACCATGAACACTGAAGCTTTCTTT. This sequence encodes CASSEAGPTMNTEAFF.